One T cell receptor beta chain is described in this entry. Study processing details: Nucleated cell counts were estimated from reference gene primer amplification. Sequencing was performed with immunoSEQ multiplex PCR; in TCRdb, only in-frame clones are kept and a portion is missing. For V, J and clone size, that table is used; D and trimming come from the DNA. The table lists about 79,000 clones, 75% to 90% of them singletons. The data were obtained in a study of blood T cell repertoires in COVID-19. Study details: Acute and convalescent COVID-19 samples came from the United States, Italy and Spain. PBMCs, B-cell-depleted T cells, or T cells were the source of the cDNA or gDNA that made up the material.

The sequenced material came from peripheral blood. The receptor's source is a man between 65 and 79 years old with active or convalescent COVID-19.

CDR3 in amino acids: CAWSVTAGRLYF. The CDR3 nucleotides read TGTGCCTGGAGTGTAACAGCGGGGAGGCTCTACTTC. The rearrangement links TRBV30 to TRBJ2-5; 7 bases match TRBD2. The CDR3 has 12 amino acids. Germline CDR1 reads GTSNPN; CDR2 reads SVGIG (reference sequence). J was trimmed by 14 bases and V by 0 bases; bases with no gene match: 9.